The 6 T cell receptor beta chains reported below all come from one sample, sequenced in a study of CXCR4 blockade with PD-1 therapy in pancreatic cancer. Measured with immunoSEQ multiplex PCR; TCRdb has only the in-frame clones, and not every one. The sample includes about 8,000 clones, under 60% of them seen just once. Material for sequencing was tumor tissue. These receptors were collected from a human donor with pancreatic ductal adenocarcinoma.

This chain connects TRBV6-8 to TRBJ2-6, with no clear D. This CDR3 has 14 residues. The V gene's germline CDR1 is MNHGY and CDR2 SAAAGT. Deletions cut 1 base from V and 0 bases from J, with 1 base between. The CDR3 spells CASSYFSGANVLTF. The CDR3, as DNA: TGTGCCAGCAGTTACTTCTCTGGGGCCAACGTCCTGACTTTC.

This clone is labeled as medium-sized. The J gene is TRBJ2-5, the V gene TRBV11-3; a possible D gene is TRBD2 (5 bases). The CDR3 length is 15 residues. Between the trimmed V and J ends, which lost 1 base and 5 bases, there was a span of 14 bases. Germline V gene sequence: CDR1 SGHNT, CDR2 YENEEA. The CDR3 spells CASSLGRTQGETQYF. CDR3 DNA: TGTGCCAGCAGCTTAGGTCGGACTCAAGGGGAGACCCAGTACTTC.

V gene TRBV19 combines with J gene TRBJ1-6; weak D call: TRBD1 (5 bases). This CDR3 is built from 15 residues. Looked up from germline, CDR1 is LNHDA and CDR2 is SQIVND (reference sequence). Deletions cut 0 bases from V and 9 bases from J, with 12 bases between. The CDR3 nucleotides read TGTGCCAGTAGTATAGATGGGGGGAACCGTTCACCCCTCCACTTT. It specifies CASSIDGGNRSPLHF. The entire variable domain, with the rest obtained from reference TRBV19 and TRBJ1-6, is as follows: DGGITQSPKYLFRKEGQNVTLSCEQNLNHDAMYWYRQDPGQGLRLIYYSQIVNDFQKGDIAEGYSVSREKKESFPLTVTSAQKNPTAFYLCASSIDGGNRSPLHFGNGTRLTVT.

This clone was observed a handful of times. V and J are TRBV15 and TRBJ2-7; D might be TRBD1 or TRBD2, each matching 5 bases. The CDR3 loop spans 14 amino acids. The germline CDR1 and CDR2 sequences are LNHNV and YYDKDF (reference sequence). Trimming removed 0 bases at V and 3 bases at J, with 9 bases between. CDR3 residues: CATSRDRGRYEQYF. DNA for the CDR3: TGTGCCACCAGCAGAGATCGGGGCCGCTACGAGCAGTACTTC.

This clone was picked up a small number of times. The chain carries TRBV6-7 and TRBJ2-2, with 9 positions matching TRBD1. TRBV6-7 is identified as an open reading frame with a role that is uncertain. V lost 5 bases, J lost 6 bases, and 7 bases stayed unmatched. CDR3 size: 15 residues. In DNA, the CDR3 is TGTGCCAGCAGTGAACAGGGGGCGCGGGCCGGGGAGCTGTTTTTT. Residues: CASSEQGARAGELFF.

This clone was counted a few times. The genes are TRBV30 and TRBJ2-3; no clear D. CDR3 length: 11 residues. Per the germline V gene, CDR1 is GTSNPN and CDR2 is SVGIG (reference sequence). Trimming cost V 5 bases and J 4 bases, with 7 bases left between them. The CDR3: CAWGLSDTQYF. Written as DNA, the CDR3 is TGTGCCTGGGGGCTGTCAGATACGCAGTATTTT.